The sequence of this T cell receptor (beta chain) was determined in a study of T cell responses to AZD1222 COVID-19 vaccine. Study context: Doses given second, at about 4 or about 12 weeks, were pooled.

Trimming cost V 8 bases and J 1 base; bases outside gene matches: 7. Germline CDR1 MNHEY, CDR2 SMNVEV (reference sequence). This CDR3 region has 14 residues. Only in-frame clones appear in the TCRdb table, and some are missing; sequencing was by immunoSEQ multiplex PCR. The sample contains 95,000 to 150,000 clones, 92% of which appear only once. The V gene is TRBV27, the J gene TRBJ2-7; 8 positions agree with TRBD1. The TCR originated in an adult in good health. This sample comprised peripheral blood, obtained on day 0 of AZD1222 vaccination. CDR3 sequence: CASGSRTGSYEQYF. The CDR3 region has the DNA TGTGCCAGCGGTTCGAGGACAGGGTCCTACGAGCAGTACTTC.